The rows below give T cell receptor beta chains drawn from one sample of a study of blood T cell repertoires in COVID-19. Some clones are missing from TCRdb's copy, which holds only in-frame ones; the method was immunoSEQ multiplex PCR. The top ten clones hold about 5.7% of a sample with 100,000 to 150,000 clones, 86% of them seen once. Sequenced input: peripheral blood. The origin of the receptors is a human donor in a cohort sampled during active COVID-19. Each CDR3 is given with its conserved first and last residue. The D gene is left open where the match is weak. Clone size is not always given. Where it is, it says once, few, many or a class for expanded clones.

CDR3 | DNA | D | V | size | J
CASVKTSPGGYGYTF | TGTGCCAGTGTTAAAACCTCTCCGGGTGGCTATGGCTACACCTTC | NA | TRBV19 | NA | TRBJ1-2
CATSRGPEGAVYGYTF | TGTGCCACCAGCAGAGGGCCGGAGGGGGCGGTCTATGGCTACACCTTC | TRBD1 | TRBV15 | NA | TRBJ1-2
CASSPNRLTGELFF | TGTGCCAGCAGTCCCAACCGACTGACCGGGGAGCTGTTTTTT | NA | TRBV27 | NA | TRBJ2-2
CASSQIYTEAFF | TGTGCCAGCAGCCAGATTTACACTGAAGCTTTCTTT | NA | TRBV7-2 | once | TRBJ1-1
CASSILANTEAFF | TGTGCCAGTAGTATATTAGCGAACACTGAAGCTTTCTTT | NA | TRBV19 | few | TRBJ1-1
CASSVGGRSGELFF | TGTGCCAGCAGCGTAGGCGGGAGATCCGGGGAGCTGTTTTTT | TRBD2 | TRBV9 | NA | TRBJ2-2
CASSPTDRAQPQHF | TGTGCCAGCAGTCCGACAGATCGGGCTCAGCCCCAGCATTTT | NA | TRBV6-6 | NA | TRBJ1-5
CASGWTSGSSDTQYF | TGTGCCAGCGGTTGGACTAGCGGGAGCTCGGATACGCAGTATTTT | TRBD2 | TRBV6-6 | NA | TRBJ2-3
CAWSVKGMPYEQYF | TGTGCCTGGAGTGTAAAGGGGATGCCCTACGAGCAGTACTTC | NA | TRBV30 | NA | TRBJ2-7
CASSLFVREMYEQFF | TGTGCCAGCAGCTTGTTTGTGCGGGAGATGTATGAGCAGTTCTTC | TRBD2 | TRBV5-6 | NA | TRBJ2-1
CASSATGARGTGELFF | TGCGCCAGCAGCGCAACAGGGGCGCGAGGCACCGGGGAGCTGTTTTTT | TRBD1 | TRBV5-1 | NA | TRBJ2-2
CACRDRHNEKLFF | TGTGCCTGCAGGGACAGACATAATGAAAAACTGTTTTTT | TRBD1 | TRBV7-2 | NA | TRBJ1-4
CASSEWRTGNTIYF | TGTGCCAGCAGTGAATGGAGGACTGGAAACACCATATATTTT | NA | TRBV2 | NA | TRBJ1-3
CASSRTGFGEKLFF | TGTGCCAGCAGCCGGACAGGGTTTGGCGAAAAACTGTTTTTT | TRBD1 | TRBV5-6 | NA | TRBJ1-4
CASSQDSGGADTQYF | TGTGCCAGCAGCCAAGATTCGGGAGGGGCAGATACGCAGTATTTT | TRBD2 | TRBV14 | NA | TRBJ2-3
CASSIGGGSYEQYF | TGTGCCAGTAGTATAGGAGGGGGCTCCTACGAGCAGTACTTC | NA | TRBV19 | NA | TRBJ2-7
CSVEVARVTYEQYF | TGCAGCGTTGAAGTAGCCAGGGTCACCTACGAGCAGTACTTC | NA | TRBV29-1 | NA | TRBJ2-7
CASSPKVAGADEQYF | TGCGCCAGCAGCCCCAAGGTAGCGGGAGCGGACGAGCAGTACTTC | TRBD2 | TRBV5-1 | NA | TRBJ2-7
CASRPGGAGYTF | TGTGCCAGCAGGCCTGGAGGGGCTGGCTACACCTTC | NA | TRBV28 | once | TRBJ1-2
CASSEPGLGYNEQFF | TGTGCCAGCAGTGAACCGGGACTAGGCTACAATGAGCAGTTCTTC | TRBD2 | TRBV6-1 | NA | TRBJ2-1
CATKAGSGANVLTF | TGTGCCACCAAGGCGGGGTCCGGGGCCAACGTCCTGACTTTC | NA | TRBV19 | NA | TRBJ2-6
CASRDGQELSSYNSPLHF | TGTGCCAGTAGGGACGGACAGGAACTTAGCTCCTATAATTCACCCCTCCACTTT | TRBD1 | TRBV19 | NA | TRBJ1-6
CASSLAGTGAHEQYF | TGTGCCAGCAGCTTAGCCGGGACAGGGGCCCACGAGCAGTACTTC | TRBD1 | TRBV7-6 | NA | TRBJ2-7
CASSQDRRLAGVSDTQYF | TGTGCCAGCAGCCAAGATCGTCGCCTAGCGGGAGTTTCAGATACGCAGTATTTT | TRBD2 | TRBV4-2 | NA | TRBJ2-3
CASTLTSGISYEQYF | TGTGCCAGCACCCTGACTAGCGGGATCTCCTACGAGCAGTACTTC | TRBD2 | TRBV6-5 | NA | TRBJ2-7
CASSLVTSPYNEQFF | TGTGCCAGCAGTTTGGTGACTAGTCCCTACAATGAGCAGTTCTTC | NA | TRBV27 | NA | TRBJ2-1
CASSVQEAYEQYF | TGTGCCAGCAGCGTTCAGGAAGCCTACGAGCAGTACTTC | NA | TRBV12-3/TRBV12-4 | NA | TRBJ2-7
CATSPTSGRPDTQYF | TGTGCCACCTCCCCTACTAGCGGGAGACCAGATACGCAGTATTTT | TRBD2 | TRBV24-1 | NA | TRBJ2-3
CASSLDFCYTF | TGTGCCAGCAGTCTGGACTTTTGCTACACCTTC | NA | TRBV27 | NA | TRBJ1-2
CASIPTSGIGDEQFF | TGTGCCAGTATTCCAACTAGCGGGATTGGCGATGAGCAGTTCTTC | TRBD2 | TRBV19 | NA | TRBJ2-1
CASSPSDRGLVEQYF | TGTGCCAGCAGCCCATCGGACAGGGGGCTAGTCGAGCAGTACTTC | TRBD1 | TRBV28 | NA | TRBJ2-7
CASSEADEVVVRGRHEQYF | TGTGCCAGCAGTGAAGCGGACGAGGTGGTAGTTCGAGGGAGACACGAGCAGTACTTC | NA | TRBV6-1 | NA | TRBJ2-7
CASNHQGLQYEQYF | TGTGCCAGCAACCATCAGGGACTTCAATACGAGCAGTACTTC | NA | TRBV5-4 | NA | TRBJ2-7
CASSQSHEQYF | TGTGCCAGCAGCCAATCTCACGAGCAGTACTTC | NA | TRBV3-1/TRBV3-2 | NA | TRBJ2-7
CASTLAGVGEQYF | TGTGCCAGCACCCTAGCGGGAGTTGGCGAGCAGTACTTC | TRBD2 | TRBV3-1/TRBV3-2 | NA | TRBJ2-7
CASSFSGRAVYEQYF | TGTGCCAGCAGCTTTAGCGGGAGAGCGGTCTACGAGCAGTACTTC | TRBD2 | TRBV11-2 | NA | TRBJ2-7
CASRRTSGYNEQFF | TGTGCCAGCAGAAGGACTAGCGGTTACAATGAGCAGTTCTTC | TRBD2 | TRBV2 | NA | TRBJ2-1
CASSLERQGFSPLHF | TGTGCCAGCAGCTTGGAGCGACAGGGTTTTTCACCCCTCCACTTT | TRBD1 | TRBV5-6 | NA | TRBJ1-6
CASSLVLAGTGELFF | TGCGCCAGCAGCTTGGTGCTAGCGGGCACCGGGGAGCTGTTTTTT | TRBD2 | TRBV5-1 | many | TRBJ2-2
CASSSGLSNEKLFF | TGTGCCAGCAGCTCGGGACTTTCCAATGAAAAACTGTTTTTT | NA | TRBV7-9 | few | TRBJ1-4
CASTQQGAGNEQFF | TGTGCCAGCACTCAACAGGGGGCAGGGAATGAGCAGTTCTTC | TRBD1 | TRBV7-2 | few | TRBJ2-1
CASSIEGRVRNTIYF | TGTGCCAGTAGTATAGAAGGCAGGGTTCGAAACACCATATATTTT | NA | TRBV19 | few | TRBJ1-3
CASRYQGNTEAFF | TGCGCCAGCAGATATCAGGGGAACACTGAAGCTTTCTTT | NA | TRBV5-1 | NA | TRBJ1-1
CASSQGERSGIGNGQFF | TGTGCCAGCAGCCAAGGAGAGCGTAGCGGGATAGGAAATGGGCAGTTCTTC | TRBD2 | TRBV14 | NA | TRBJ2-1
CASSVDRGGMPETQYF | TGTGCCAGCAGCGTAGACAGGGGAGGAATGCCGGAGACCCAGTACTTC | NA | TRBV9 | once | TRBJ2-5
CASSWGGSEQYF | TGTGCCAGCAGCTGGGGCGGCTCCGAGCAGTACTTC | NA | TRBV11-2 | NA | TRBJ2-7
CASSVVRGNNNEQFF | TGCGCCAGCAGTGTGGTTCGGGGGAACAACAATGAGCAGTTCTTC | NA | TRBV10-1 | once | TRBJ2-1
CAWSIVAHIEQYF | TGTGCCTGGAGTATAGTAGCCCACATCGAGCAGTACTTC | NA | TRBV30 | NA | TRBJ2-7